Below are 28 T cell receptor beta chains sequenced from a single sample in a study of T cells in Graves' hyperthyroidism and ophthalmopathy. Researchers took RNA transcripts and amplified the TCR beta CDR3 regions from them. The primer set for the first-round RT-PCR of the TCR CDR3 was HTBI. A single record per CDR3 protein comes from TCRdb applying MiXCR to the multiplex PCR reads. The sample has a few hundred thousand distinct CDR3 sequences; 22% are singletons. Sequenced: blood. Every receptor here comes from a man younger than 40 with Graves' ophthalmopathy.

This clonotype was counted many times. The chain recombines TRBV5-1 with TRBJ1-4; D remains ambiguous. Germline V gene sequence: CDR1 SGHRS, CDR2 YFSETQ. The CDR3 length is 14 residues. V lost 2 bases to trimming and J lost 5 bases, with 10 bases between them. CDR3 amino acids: CASSFAGTNEKLFF. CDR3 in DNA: TGCGCCAGCAGCTTCGCAGGCACAAATGAAAAACTGTTTTTT.

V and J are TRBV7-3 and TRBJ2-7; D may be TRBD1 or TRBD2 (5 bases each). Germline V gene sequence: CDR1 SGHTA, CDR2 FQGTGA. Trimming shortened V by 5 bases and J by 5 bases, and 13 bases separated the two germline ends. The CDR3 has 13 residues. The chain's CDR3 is CASSVGRDHEQYF. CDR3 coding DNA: TGTGCCAGCAGCGTCGGCCGGGACCACGAGCAGTACTTC.

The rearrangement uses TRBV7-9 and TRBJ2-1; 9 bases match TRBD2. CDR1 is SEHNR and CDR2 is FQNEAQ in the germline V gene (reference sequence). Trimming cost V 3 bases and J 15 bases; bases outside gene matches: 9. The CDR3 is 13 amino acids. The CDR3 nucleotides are TGTGCCAGCAGCTTCCTGACTAGCGGAGTGAGGTTCTTC. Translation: CASSFLTSGVRFF.

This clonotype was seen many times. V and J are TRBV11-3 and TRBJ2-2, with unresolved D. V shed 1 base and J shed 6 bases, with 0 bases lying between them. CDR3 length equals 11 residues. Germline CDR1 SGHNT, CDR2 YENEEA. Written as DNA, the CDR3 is TGTGCCAGCAGCTTAGCCGGGGAGCTGTTTTTT. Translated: CASSLAGELFF.

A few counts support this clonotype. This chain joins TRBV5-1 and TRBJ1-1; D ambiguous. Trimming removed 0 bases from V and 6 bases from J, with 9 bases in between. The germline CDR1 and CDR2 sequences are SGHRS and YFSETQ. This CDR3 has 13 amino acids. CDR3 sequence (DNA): TGCGCCAGCAGCTTGGAAAGGGTCTCTGAAGCTTTCTTT. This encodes CASSLERVSEAFF. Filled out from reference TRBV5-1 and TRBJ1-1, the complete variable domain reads KAGVTQTPRYLIKTRGQQVTLSCSPISGHRSVSWYQQTPGQGLQFLFEYFSETQRNKGNFPGRFSGRQFSNSRSEMNVSTLELGDSALYLCASSLERVSEAFFGQGTRLTVV.

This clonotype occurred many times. The chain's CDR3 is CASSGSEAFF. The CDR3 region has the DNA TGTGCCAGCAGTGGAAGTGAAGCTTTCTTT. The J gene is TRBJ1-1, the V gene TRBV2; no firm D call. Germline V CDR1 and CDR2: SNHLY, FYNNEI. This CDR3 has 10 residues. The germline V and J ends were trimmed by 4 bases and 7 bases, with 4 bases remaining between them.

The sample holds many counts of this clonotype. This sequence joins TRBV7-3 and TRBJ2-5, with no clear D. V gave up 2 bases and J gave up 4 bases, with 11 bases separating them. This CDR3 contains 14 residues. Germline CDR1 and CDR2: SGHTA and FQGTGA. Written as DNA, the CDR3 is TGTGCCAGCAGCTTACGCGCGGATTTAGAGACCCAGTACTTC. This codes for CASSLRADLETQYF.

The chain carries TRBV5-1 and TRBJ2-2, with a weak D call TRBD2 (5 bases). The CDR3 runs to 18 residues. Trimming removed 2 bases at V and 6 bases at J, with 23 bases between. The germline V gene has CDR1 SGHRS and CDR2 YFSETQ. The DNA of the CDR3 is TGCGCCAGCAGCTTCCCCCTAGCCAGAGGAAAGGGCCCCGGGGAGCTGTTTTTT. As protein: CASSFPLARGKGPGELFF.

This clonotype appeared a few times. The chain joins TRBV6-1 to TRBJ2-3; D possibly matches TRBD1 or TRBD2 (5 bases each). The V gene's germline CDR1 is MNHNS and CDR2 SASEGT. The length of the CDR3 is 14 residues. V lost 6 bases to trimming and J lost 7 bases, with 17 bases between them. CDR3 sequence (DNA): TGTGCCAGCAGAGAAAGGGAGCAGGGAAATACGCAGTATTTT. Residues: CASREREQGNTQYF.

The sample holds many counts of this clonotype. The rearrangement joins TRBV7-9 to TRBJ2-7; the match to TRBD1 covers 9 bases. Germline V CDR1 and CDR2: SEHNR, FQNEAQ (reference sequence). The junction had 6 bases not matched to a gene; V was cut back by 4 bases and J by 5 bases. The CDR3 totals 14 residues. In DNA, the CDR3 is TGTGCCAGCAGCTCGGGACAGGGAGGCGACGAGCAGTACTTC. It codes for CASSSGQGGDEQYF.

CDR3 amino acids: CASRSNRRGYEQYF. For the CDR3, the DNA is TGTGCCAGCAGAAGTAACAGGCGAGGGTACGAGCAGTACTTC. The chain recombines TRBV11-3 with TRBJ2-7; D possibly uses TRBD1 or TRBD2 (5 bases each). Trimming removed 6 bases from V and 4 bases from J, with 16 bases in between. The CDR3 runs to 14 residues. Per germline, CDR1 SGHNT and CDR2 YENEEA.

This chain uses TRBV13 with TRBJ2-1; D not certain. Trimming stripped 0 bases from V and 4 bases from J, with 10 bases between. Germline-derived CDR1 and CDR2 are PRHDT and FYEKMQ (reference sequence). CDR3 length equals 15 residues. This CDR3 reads CASSLGGVGYNEQFF. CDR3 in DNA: TGTGCCAGCAGCTTAGGCGGAGTCGGTTACAATGAGCAGTTCTTC.

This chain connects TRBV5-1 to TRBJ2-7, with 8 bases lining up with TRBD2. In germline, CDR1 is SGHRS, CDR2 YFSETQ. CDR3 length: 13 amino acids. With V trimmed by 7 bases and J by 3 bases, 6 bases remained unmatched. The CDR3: CASRESGSYEQYF. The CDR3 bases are TGCGCCAGCCGGGAGAGCGGGAGCTACGAGCAGTACTTC.

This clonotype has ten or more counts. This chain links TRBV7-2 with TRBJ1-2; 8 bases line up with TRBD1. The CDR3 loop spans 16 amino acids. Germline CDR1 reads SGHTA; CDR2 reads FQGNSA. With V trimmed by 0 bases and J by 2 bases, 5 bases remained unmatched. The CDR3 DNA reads TGTGCCAGCAGCTTAGCGGGGACAGGAAGGAACTATGGCTACACCTTC. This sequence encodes CASSLAGTGRNYGYTF.

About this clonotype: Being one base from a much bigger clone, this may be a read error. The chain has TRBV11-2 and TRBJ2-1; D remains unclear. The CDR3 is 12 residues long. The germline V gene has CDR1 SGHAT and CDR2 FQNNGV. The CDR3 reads CASSRSYNERFF. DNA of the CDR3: TGTGCCAGCAGCCGCTCCTACAATGAGCGGTTCTTC. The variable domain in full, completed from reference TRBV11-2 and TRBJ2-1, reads EAGVAQSPRYKIIEKRQSVAFWCNPISGHATLYWYQQILGQGPKLLIQFQNNGVVDDSQLPKDRFSAERLKGVDSTLKIQPAKLEDSAVYLCASSRSYNERFFGPGTRLTVL.

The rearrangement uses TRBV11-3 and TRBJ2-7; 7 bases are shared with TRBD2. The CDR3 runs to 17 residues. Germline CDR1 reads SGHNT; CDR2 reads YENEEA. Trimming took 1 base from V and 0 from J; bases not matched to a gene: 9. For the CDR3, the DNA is TGTGCCAGCAGCTTAGTAGCGGGCGGAGCCCTCTCCTACGAGCAGTACTTC. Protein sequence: CASSLVAGGALSYEQYF.

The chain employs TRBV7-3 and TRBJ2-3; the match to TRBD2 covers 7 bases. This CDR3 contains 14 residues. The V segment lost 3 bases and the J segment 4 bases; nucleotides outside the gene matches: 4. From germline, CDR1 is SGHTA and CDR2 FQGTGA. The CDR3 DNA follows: TGTGCCAGCAGCTTTGTCGGGGGGTCAGATACGCAGTATTTT. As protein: CASSFVGGSDTQYF.

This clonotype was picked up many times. CDR3 sequence reads: CASSQGGQSGEQYF. As DNA, the CDR3 is TGTGCCAGCAGCCAAGGGGGACAGTCGGGCGAGCAGTACTTC. This rearrangement joins TRBV3-1 to TRBJ2-7; 7 nucleotides agree with TRBD1. CDR3 length equals 14 residues. With 1 base clipped from V and 6 bases from J, the junction kept 6 bases outside the gene matches. Germline values: CDR1 LGHDT, CDR2 YNNKEL (reference sequence).

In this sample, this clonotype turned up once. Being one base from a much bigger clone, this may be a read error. The CDR3 protein is CASRDDRGRAFF. The CDR3, as DNA: TGTGCCAGCAGGGACGACAGGGGGCGCGCTTTCTTT. The gene calls are TRBV11-2 and TRBJ1-1; 10 positions match TRBD1. J was trimmed by 11 bases and V by 6 bases; bases with no gene match: 6. This CDR3 is built from 12 residues. Germline V CDR1 and CDR2: SGHAT, FQNNGV.

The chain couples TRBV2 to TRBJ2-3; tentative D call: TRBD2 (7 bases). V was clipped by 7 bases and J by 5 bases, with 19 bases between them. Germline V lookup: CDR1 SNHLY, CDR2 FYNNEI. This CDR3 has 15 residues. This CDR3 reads CASKKRGGPGDTQYF. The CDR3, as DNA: TGTGCCAGCAAAAAAAGGGGGGGCCCCGGAGATACGCAGTATTTT.

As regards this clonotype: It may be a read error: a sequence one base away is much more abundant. As DNA, the CDR3 is TGTGCCAGCGAGACCCGGACGCTCTCCTACGATGAGCAGTTCTTC. This encodes CASETRTLSYDEQFF. This chain joins TRBV28 and TRBJ2-1; D is undetermined. This CDR3 is 15 amino acids long. The germline CDR1 and CDR2 sequences are MDHEN and SYDVKM. Drawing the rest from reference TRBV28 and TRBJ2-1, the complete variable domain is DVKVTQSSRYLVKRTGEKVFLECVQDMDHENMFWYRQDPGLGLRLIYFSYDVKMKEKGDIPEGYSVSREKKERFSLILESASTNQTSMYLCASETRTLSYDEQFFGPGTRLTVL.

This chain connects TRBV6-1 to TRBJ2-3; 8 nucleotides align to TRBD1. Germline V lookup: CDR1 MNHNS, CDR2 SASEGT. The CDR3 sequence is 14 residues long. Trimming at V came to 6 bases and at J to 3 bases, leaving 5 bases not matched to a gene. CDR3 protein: CASRRDRRTDTQYF. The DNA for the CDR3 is TGTGCCAGCAGACGGGACAGGCGTACAGATACGCAGTATTTT.

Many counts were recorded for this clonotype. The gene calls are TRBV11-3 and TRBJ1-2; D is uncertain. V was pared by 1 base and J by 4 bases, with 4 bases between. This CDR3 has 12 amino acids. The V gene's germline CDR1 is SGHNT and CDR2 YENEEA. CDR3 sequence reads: CASSLGTYGYTF. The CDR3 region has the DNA TGTGCCAGCAGCTTAGGTACCTATGGCTACACCTTC.

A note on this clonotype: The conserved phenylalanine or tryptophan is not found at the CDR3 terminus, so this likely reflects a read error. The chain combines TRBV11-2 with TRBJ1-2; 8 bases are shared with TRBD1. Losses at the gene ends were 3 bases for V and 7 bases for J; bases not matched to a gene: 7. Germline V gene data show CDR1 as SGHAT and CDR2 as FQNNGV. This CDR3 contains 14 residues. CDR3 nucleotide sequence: TGTGCCAGCAGCTTCGATCAGGGGGCTGGTGGCTACACCCTC. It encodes CASSFDQGAGGYTL.

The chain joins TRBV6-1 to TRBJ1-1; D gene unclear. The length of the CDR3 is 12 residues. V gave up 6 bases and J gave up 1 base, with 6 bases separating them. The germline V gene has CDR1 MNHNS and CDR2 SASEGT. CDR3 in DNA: TGTGCCAGCAGATCCGGGAACACTGAAGCTTTCTTT. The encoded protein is CASRSGNTEAFF.

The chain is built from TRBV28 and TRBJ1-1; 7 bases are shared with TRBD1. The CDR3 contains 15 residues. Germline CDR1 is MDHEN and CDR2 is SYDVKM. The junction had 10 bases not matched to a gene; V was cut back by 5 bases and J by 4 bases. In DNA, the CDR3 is TGTGCCAGCAGTCTACAGGGGATTGGAGGCACTGAAGCTTTCTTT. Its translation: CASSLQGIGGTEAFF.

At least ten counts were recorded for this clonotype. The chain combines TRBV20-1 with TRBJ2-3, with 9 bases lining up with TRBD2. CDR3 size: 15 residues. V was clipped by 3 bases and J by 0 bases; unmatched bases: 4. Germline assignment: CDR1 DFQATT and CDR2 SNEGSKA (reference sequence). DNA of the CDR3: TGCAGTGCTAGTAGCCTAGCGGGAAGCACAGATACGCAGTATTTT. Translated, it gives CSASSLAGSTDTQYF.

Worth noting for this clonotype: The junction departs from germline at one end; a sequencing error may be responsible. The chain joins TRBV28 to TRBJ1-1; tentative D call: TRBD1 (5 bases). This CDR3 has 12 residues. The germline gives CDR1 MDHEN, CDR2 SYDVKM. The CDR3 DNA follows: TGTGCCGGCAGCGCGGAGTGGGGGGAGGGTTTCTTT. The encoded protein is CAGSAEWGEGFF.